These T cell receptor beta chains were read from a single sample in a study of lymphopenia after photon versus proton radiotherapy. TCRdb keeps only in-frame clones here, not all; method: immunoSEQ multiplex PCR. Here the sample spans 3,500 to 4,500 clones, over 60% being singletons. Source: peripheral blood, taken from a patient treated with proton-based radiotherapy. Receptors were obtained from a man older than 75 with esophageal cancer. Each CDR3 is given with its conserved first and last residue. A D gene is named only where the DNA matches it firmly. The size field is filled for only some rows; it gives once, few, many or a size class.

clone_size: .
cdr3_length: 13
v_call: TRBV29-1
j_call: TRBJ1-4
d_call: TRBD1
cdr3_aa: CSARGTEGEKLFF
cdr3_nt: TGCAGCGCCAGAGGGACAGAGGGTGAAAAACTGTTTTTT

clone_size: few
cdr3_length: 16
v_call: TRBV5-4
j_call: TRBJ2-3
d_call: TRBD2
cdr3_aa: CASSSLGGGQKDTQYF
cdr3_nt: TGTGCCAGCAGCTCGCTGGGCGGGGGGCAAAAAGATACGCAGTATTTT

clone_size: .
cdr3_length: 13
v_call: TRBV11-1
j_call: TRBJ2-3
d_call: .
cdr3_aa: CASSKGLGDTQYF
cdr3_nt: TGTGCCAGCAGCAAGGGGTTGGGGGATACGCAGTATTTT

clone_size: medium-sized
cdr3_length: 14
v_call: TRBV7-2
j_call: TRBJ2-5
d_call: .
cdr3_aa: CASSLSGVQETQYF
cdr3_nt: TGTGCCAGCAGCCTTAGCGGAGTTCAAGAGACCCAGTACTTC

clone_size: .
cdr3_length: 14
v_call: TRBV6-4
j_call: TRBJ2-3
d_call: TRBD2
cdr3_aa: CASSGLAGADTQYF
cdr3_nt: TGTGCCAGCAGTGGGCTAGCGGGTGCAGATACGCAGTATTTT

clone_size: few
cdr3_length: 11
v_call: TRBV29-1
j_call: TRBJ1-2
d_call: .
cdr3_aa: CSVTANYGYTF
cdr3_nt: TGCAGCGTTACAGCTAACTATGGCTACACCTTC

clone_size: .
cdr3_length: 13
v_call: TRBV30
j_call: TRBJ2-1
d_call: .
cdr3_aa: CAWSWTRGNEQFF
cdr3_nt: TGTGCCTGGAGTTGGACTAGGGGGAATGAGCAGTTCTTC

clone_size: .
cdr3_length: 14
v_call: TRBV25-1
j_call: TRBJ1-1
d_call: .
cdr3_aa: CASSEWWTDTEAFF
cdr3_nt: TGTGCCAGCAGTGAATGGTGGACGGACACTGAAGCTTTCTTT

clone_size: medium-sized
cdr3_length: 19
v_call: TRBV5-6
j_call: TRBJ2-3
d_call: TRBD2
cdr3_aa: CASSPSAQRGGPGEDTQYF
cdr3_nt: TGTGCCAGCAGCCCCTCGGCCCAGCGGGGGGGCCCGGGTGAAGATACGCAGTATTTT

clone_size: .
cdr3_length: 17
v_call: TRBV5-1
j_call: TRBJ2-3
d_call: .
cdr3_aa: CASSPHSGGPSTDTQYF
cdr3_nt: TGCGCCAGCAGCCCGCATTCCGGCGGACCTAGCACAGATACGCAGTATTTT

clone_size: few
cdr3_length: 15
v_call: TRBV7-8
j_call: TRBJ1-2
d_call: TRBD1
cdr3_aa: CASSPDRGTNYGYTF
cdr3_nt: TGTGCCAGCAGCCCCGACAGGGGGACCAACTATGGCTACACCTTC

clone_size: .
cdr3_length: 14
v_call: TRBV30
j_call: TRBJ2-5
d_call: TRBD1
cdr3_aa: CAHAQGRGQETQYF
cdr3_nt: TGTGCTCACGCACAGGGGAGAGGGCAAGAGACCCAGTACTTC

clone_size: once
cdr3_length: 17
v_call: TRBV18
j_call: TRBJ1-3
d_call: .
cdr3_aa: CASSPDRWDVSGNTIYF
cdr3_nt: TGTGCCAGCTCCCCGGACAGATGGGACGTCTCTGGAAACACCATATATTTT

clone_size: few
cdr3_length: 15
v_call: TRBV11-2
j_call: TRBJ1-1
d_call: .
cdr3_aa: CASSFPYGSDTEAFF
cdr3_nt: TGTGCCAGCAGCTTTCCCTATGGTTCGGACACTGAAGCTTTCTTT

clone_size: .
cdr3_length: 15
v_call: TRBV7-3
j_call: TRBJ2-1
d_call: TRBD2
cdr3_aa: CASSLSSGGGNEQFF
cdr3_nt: TGTGCCAGCAGCTTATCTAGCGGGGGAGGCAATGAGCAGTTCTTC

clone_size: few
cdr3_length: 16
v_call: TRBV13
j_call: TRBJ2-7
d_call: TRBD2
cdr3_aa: CASSPGTSGSTGEQYF
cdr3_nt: TGTGCCAGCAGCCCAGGGACTAGCGGGAGTACCGGCGAGCAGTACTTC

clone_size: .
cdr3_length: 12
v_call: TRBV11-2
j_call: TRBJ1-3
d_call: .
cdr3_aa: CASSHSGNTIYF
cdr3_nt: TGTGCCAGCAGCCATTCTGGAAACACCATATATTTT

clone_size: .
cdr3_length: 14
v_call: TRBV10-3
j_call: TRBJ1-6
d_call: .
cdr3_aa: CATRYDSYNSPLHF
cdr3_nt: TGTGCCACCAGATATGACTCCTATAATTCACCCCTCCACTTT

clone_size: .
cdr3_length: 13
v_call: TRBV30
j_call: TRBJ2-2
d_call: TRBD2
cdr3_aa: CAWSGLVGGELFF
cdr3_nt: TGTGCCTGGTCCGGACTAGTGGGCGGGGAGCTGTTTTTT

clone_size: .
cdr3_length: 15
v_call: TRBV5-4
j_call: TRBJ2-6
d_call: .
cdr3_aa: CASRFGASGANVLTF
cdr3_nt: TGTGCCAGCCGGTTTGGCGCCTCTGGGGCCAACGTCCTGACTTTC

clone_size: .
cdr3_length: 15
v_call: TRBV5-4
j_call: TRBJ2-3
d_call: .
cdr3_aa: CASSLNSRLTDTQYF
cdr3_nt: TGTGCCAGCAGCTTGAATAGCCGCCTGACAGATACGCAGTATTTT

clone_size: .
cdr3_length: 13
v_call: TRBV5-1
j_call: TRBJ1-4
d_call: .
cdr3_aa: CASSLGTGEKLFF
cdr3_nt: TGCGCCAGCAGCTTGGGTACGGGAGAAAAACTGTTTTTT

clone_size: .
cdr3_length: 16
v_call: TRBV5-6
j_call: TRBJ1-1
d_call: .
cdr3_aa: CASTSYGTFRGTEAFF
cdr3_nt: TGTGCCAGCACCTCCTACGGGACGTTCAGAGGCACTGAAGCTTTCTTT

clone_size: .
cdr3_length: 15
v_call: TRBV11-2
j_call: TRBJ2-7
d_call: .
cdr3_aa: CASSHPGLSVYEQYF
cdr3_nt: TGTGCCAGCAGCCATCCGGGACTCTCAGTCTACGAGCAGTACTTC

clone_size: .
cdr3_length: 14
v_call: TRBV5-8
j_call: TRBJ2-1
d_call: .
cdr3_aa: CASSLDPRGNEQFF
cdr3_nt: TGTGCCAGCAGCTTGGACCCTAGGGGCAATGAGCAGTTCTTC

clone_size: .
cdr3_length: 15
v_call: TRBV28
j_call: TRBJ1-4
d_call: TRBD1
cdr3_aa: CASSRAGTGYEKLFF
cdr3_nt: TGTGCCAGCAGCCGAGCCGGGACAGGGTATGAAAAACTGTTTTTT

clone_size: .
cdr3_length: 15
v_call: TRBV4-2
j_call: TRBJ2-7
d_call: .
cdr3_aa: CASSVALGITYEQYF
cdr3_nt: TGTGCCAGCAGCGTAGCTCTCGGGATTACCTACGAGCAGTACTTC

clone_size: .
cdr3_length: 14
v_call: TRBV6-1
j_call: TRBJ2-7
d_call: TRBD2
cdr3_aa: CASRASGETYEQYF
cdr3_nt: TGTGCCAGCCGGGCTAGCGGGGAAACCTACGAGCAGTACTTC

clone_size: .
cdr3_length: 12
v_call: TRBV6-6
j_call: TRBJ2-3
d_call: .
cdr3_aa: CASSYPGGSQYF
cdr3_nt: TGTGCCAGCAGTTACCCCGGAGGTTCGCAGTATTTT

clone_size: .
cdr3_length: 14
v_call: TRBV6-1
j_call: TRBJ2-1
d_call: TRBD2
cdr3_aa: CASSISGRYNEQFF
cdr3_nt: TGTGCCAGCTCAATTAGCGGGAGGTACAATGAGCAGTTCTTC

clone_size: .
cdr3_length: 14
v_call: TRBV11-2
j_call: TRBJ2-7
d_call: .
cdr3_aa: CASSVTGLGYEQYF
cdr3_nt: TGTGCCAGCAGCGTCACGGGACTGGGCTACGAGCAGTACTTC

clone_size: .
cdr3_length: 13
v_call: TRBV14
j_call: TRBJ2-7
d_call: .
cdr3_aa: CASSQDTGYEQYF
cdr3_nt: TGTGCCAGCAGCCAAGATACCGGGTACGAGCAGTACTTC

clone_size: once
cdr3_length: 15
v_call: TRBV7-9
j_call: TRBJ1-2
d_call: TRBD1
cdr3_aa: CASSLSGTGLYGYTF
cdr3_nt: TGTGCCAGCAGCTTATCCGGGACAGGGTTGTATGGCTACACCTTC

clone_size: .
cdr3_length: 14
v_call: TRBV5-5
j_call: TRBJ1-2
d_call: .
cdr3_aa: CASSFPARTLSYTF
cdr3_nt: TGTGCCAGCAGCTTCCCAGCCCGCACTCTTAGCTACACCTTC

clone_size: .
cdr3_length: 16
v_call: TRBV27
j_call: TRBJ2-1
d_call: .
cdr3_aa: CASSLGRQAPYNEQFF
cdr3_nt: TGTGCCAGCAGTTTAGGGAGACAGGCGCCCTACAATGAGCAGTTCTTC

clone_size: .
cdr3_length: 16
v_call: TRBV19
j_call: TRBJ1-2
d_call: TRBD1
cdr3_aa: CASTVAGDRFLYGYTF
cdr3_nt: TGTGCCAGTACGGTAGCAGGGGACAGGTTCCTTTATGGCTACACCTTC

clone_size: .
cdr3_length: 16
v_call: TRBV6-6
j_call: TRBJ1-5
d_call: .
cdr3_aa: CASSYHGPYPNQPQHF
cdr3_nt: TGTGCCAGCAGTTACCATGGTCCTTACCCCAATCAGCCCCAGCATTTT

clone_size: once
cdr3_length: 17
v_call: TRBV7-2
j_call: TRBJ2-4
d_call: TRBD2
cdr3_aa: CASSLGPGLAAKNIQYF
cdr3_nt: TGTGCCAGCAGCTTAGGCCCTGGACTAGCGGCCAAAAACATTCAGTACTTC

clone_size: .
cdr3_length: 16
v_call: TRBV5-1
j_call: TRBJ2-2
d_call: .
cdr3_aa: CASSPRDAGNTGELFF
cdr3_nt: TGCGCCAGCAGCCCACGGGACGCAGGGAACACCGGGGAGCTGTTTTTT

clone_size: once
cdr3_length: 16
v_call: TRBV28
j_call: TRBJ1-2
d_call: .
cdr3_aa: CASNSGSRDTGYGYTF
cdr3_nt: TGTGCCAGCAACTCCGGATCCCGGGACACGGGCTATGGCTACACCTTC

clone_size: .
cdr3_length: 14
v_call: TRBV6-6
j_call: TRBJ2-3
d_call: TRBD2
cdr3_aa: CASNERGGPDTQYF
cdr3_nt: TGTGCCAGCAATGAGCGGGGGGGCCCAGATACGCAGTATTTT

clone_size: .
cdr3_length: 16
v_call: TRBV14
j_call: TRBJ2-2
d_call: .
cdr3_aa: CASSFPRGRHTGELFF
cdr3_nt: TGTGCCAGCAGCTTCCCCAGAGGGAGGCACACCGGGGAGCTGTTTTTT

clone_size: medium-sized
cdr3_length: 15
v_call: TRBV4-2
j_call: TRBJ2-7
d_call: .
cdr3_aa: CASSQVGLDTYEQYF
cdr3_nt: TGTGCCAGCAGCCAAGTCGGACTGGATACCTACGAGCAGTACTTC

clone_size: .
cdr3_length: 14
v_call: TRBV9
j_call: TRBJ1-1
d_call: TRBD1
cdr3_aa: CASSVEGTDTEAFF
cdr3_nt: TGTGCCAGCAGCGTAGAGGGGACAGACACTGAAGCTTTCTTT

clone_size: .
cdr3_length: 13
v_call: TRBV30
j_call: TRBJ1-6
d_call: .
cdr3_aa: CASGRRGGSPLHF
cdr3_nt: TGTGCCTCCGGACGCCGAGGCGGATCACCCCTCCACTTT

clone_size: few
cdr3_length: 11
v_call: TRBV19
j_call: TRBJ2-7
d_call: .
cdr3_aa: CASRWDGQKYF
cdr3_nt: TGTGCCAGTAGGTGGGACGGTCAAAAGTACTTC

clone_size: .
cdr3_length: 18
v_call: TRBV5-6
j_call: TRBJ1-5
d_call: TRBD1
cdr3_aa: CASSLTGHEYYSNQPQHF
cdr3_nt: TGTGCCAGCAGCCTGACAGGGCACGAATACTATAGCAATCAGCCCCAGCATTTT

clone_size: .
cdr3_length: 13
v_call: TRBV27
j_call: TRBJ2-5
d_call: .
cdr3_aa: CASSWTVGETQYF
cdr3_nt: TGTGCCAGCAGTTGGACAGTCGGGGAGACCCAGTACTTC

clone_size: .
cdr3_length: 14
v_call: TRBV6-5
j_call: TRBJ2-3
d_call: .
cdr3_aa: CASGPAISTDTQYF
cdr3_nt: TGTGCCAGCGGACCTGCCATCAGCACAGATACGCAGTATTTT

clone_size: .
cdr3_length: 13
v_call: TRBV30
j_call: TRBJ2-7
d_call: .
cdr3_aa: CAWMSRRPYEQYF
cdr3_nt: TGTGCCTGGATGTCCCGTAGACCCTACGAGCAGTACTTC

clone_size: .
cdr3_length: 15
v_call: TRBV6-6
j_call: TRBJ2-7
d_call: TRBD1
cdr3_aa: CASSYSGDRIHEQYF
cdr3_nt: TGTGCCAGCAGTTACTCCGGGGACAGGATCCACGAGCAGTACTTC

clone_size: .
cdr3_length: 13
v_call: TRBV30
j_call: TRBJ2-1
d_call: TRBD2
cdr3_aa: CAWGTSGYNEQFF
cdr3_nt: TGTGCCTGGGGGACTAGCGGTTACAATGAGCAGTTCTTC

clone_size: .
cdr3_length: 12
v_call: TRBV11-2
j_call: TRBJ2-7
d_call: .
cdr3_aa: CASFALGRGQYF
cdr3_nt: TGTGCCAGCTTTGCTTTGGGTCGGGGTCAGTACTTC